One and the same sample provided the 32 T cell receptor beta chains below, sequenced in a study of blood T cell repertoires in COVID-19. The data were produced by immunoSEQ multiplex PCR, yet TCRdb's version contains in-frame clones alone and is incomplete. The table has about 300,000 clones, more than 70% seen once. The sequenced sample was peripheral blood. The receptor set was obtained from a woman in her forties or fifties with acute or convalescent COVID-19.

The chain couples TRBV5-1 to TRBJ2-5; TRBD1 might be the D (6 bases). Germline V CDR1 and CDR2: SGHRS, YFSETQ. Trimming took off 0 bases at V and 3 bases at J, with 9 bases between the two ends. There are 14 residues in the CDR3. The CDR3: CASSLEGQKETQYF. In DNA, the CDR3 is TGCGCCAGCAGCTTGGAGGGACAAAAAGAGACCCAGTACTTC.

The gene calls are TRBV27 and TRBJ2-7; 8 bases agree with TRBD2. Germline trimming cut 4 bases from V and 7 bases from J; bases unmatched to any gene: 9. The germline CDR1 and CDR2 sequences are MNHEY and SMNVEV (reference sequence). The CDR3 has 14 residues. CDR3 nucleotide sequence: TGTGCCAGCAGTTCTCGCGGGAGGCTTGGTGAGCAGTACTTC. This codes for CASSSRGRLGEQYF.

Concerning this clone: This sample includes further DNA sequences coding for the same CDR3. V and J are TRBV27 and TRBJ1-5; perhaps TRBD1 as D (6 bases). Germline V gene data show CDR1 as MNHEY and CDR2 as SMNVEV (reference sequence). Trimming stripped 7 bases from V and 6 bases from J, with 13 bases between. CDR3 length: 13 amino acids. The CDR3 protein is CASTGGGGQPQHF. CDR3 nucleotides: TGTGCCAGCACGGGGGGAGGGGGTCAGCCCCAGCATTTT.

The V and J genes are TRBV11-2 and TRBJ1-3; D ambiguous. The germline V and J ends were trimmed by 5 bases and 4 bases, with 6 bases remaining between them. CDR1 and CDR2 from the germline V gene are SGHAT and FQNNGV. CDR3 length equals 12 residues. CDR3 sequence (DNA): TGTGCCAGCAGCCCGGTGGGAAACACCATATATTTT. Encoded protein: CASSPVGNTIYF.

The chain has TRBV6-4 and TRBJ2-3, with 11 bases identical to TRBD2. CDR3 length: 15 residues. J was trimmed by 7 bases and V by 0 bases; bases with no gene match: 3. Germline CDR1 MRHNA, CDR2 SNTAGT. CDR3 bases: TGTGCCAGCAGTGACTCTAGCGGGAGGGGAAATACGCAGTATTTT. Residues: CASSDSSGRGNTQYF.

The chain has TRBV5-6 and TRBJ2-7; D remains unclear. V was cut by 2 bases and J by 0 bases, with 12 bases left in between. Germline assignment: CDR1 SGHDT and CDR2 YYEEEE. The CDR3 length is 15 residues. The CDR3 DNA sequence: TGTGCCAGCAGCTTCCGAGACAAGAGCTCCTACGAGCAGTACTTC. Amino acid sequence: CASSFRDKSSYEQYF.

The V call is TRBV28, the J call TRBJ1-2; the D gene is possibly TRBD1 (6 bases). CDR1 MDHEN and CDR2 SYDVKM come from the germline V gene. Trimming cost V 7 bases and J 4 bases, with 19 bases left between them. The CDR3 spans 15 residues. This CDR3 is CASNDTPRGFYGYTF. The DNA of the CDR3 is TGTGCCAGCAACGACACCCCCAGGGGATTCTATGGCTACACCTTC.

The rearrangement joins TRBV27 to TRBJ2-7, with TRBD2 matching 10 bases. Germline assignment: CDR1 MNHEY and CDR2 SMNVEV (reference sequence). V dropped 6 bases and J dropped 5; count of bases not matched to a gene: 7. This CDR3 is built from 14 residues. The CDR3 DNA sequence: TGTGCCAGCAGCGGGCTAGCGGGAGTCAACGAGCAGTACTTC. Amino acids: CASSGLAGVNEQYF.

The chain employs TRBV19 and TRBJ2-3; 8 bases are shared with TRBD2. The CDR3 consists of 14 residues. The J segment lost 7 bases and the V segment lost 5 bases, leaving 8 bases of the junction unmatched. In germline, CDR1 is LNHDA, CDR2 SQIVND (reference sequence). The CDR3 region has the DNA TGTGCCAGTAGTGCAACCCGACTAGCGAATACGCAGTATTTT. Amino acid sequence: CASSATRLANTQYF.

CDR3 in amino acids: CASSFTPGTGFTDTQYF. Written as DNA, the CDR3 is TGTGCCAGCAGTTTTACCCCCGGGACAGGGTTCACAGATACGCAGTATTTT. The chain employs TRBV28 and TRBJ2-3, with TRBD1 matching 9 bases. The CDR3 has 17 amino acids. The germline V gene has CDR1 MDHEN and CDR2 SYDVKM. Trimming at V came to 3 bases and at J to 2 bases, leaving 9 bases not matched to a gene.

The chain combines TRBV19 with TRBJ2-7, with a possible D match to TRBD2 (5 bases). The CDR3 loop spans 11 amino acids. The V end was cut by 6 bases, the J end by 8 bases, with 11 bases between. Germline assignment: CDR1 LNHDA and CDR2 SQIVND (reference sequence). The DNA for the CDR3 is TGTGCCAGTAGCGGAGGATGGAAGCAGTACTTC. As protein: CASSGGWKQYF.

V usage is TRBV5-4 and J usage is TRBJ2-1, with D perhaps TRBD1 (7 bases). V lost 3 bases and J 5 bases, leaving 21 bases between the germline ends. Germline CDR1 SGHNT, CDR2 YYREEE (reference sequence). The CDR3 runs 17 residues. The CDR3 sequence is CASSSIGGLAYNNEQFF. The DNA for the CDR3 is TGTGCCAGCAGCTCAATAGGGGGCCTAGCGTATAACAATGAGCAGTTCTTC. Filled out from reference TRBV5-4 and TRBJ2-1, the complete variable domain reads ETGVTQSPTHLIKTRGQQVTLRCSSQSGHNTVSWYQQALGQGPQFIFQYYREEENGRGNFPPRFSGLQFPNYSSELNVNALELDDSALYLCASSSIGGLAYNNEQFFGPGTRLTVL.

CDR3 in amino acids: CASSVDHRSYEQYF. CDR3 DNA sequence: TGTGCCAGCAGCGTAGATCACAGGTCCTACGAGCAGTACTTC. The chain employs TRBV9 and TRBJ2-7, with D perhaps TRBD1 (5 bases). CDR1 is SGDLS and CDR2 is YYNGEE in the germline V gene. The CDR3 length is 14 residues. Trimming stripped 0 bases from V and 1 base from J, with 8 bases between.

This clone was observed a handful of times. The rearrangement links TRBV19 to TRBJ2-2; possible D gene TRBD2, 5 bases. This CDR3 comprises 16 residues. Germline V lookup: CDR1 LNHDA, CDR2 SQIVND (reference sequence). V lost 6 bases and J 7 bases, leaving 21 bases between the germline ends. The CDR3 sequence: CASRNSIWGSDGELFF. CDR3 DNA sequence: TGTGCCAGTAGGAATAGTATCTGGGGTAGCGACGGGGAGCTGTTTTTT.

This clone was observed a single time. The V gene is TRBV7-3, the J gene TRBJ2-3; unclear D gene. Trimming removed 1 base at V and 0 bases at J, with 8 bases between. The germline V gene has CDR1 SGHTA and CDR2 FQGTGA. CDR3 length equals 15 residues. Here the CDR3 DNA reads TGTGCCAGCAGCTTAAGTGGCCCTAGCACAGATACGCAGTATTTT. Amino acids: CASSLSGPSTDTQYF.

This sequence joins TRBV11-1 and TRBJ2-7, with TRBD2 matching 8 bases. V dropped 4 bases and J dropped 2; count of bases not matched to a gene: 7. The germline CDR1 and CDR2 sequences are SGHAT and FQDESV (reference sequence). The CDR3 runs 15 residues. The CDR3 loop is CASSSSTSVPYEQYF. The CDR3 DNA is TGTGCCAGCAGCTCCTCGACTAGCGTACCCTACGAGCAGTACTTC.

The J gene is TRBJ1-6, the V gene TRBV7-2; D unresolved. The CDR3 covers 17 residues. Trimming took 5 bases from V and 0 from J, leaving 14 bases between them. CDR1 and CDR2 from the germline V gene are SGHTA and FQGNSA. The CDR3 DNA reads TGTGCCAGCAGCCTGAGGCCGGCGAGCTCCTATAATTCACCCCTCCACTTT. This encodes CASSLRPASSYNSPLHF.

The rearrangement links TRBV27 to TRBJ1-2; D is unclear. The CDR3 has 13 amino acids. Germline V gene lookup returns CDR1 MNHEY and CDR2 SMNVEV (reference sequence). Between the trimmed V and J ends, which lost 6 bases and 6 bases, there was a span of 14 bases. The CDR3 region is CASRTITEHGYTF. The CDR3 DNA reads TGTGCCAGCAGGACCATCACAGAGCATGGCTACACCTTC.

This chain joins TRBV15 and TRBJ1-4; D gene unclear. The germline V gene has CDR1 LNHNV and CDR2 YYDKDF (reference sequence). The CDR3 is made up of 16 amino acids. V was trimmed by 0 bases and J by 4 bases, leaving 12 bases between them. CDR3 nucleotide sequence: TGTGCCACCAGCAGAGAAGGCGGCTCTAATAATGAAAAACTGTTTTTT. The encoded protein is CATSREGGSNNEKLFF.

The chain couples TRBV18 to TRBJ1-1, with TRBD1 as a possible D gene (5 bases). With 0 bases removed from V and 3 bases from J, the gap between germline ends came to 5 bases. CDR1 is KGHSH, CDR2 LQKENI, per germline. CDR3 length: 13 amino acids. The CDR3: CASSPPGDTEAFF. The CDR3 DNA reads TGTGCCAGCTCACCACCAGGGGACACTGAAGCTTTCTTT.

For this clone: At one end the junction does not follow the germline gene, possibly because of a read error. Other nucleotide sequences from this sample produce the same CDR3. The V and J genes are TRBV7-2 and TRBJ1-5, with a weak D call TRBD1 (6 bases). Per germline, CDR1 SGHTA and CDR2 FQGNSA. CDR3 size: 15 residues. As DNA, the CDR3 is TGTGCTAGCAGCTGGATACAGGGAGCCAATCAGCCCCAGCATTTT. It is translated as CASSWIQGANQPQHF.

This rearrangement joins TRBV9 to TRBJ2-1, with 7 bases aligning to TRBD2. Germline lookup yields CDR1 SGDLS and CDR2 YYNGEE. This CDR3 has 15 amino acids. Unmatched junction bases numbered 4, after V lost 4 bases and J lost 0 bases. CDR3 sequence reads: CASSSGLVSYNEQFF. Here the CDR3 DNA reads TGTGCCAGCAGCTCCGGACTAGTCTCCTACAATGAGCAGTTCTTC.

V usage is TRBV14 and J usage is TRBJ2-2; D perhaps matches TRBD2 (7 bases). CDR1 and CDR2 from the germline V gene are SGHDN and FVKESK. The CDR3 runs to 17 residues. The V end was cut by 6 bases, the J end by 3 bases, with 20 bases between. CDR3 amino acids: CASRQKGGEVYTGELFF. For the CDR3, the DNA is TGTGCCAGCAGACAAAAAGGGGGGGAAGTGTACACCGGGGAGCTGTTTTTT. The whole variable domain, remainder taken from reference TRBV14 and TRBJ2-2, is EAGVTQFPSHSVIEKGQTVTLRCDPISGHDNLYWYRRVMGKEIKFLLHFVKESKQDESGMPNNRFLAERTGGTYSTLKVQPAELEDSGVYFCASRQKGGEVYTGELFFGEGSRLTVL.

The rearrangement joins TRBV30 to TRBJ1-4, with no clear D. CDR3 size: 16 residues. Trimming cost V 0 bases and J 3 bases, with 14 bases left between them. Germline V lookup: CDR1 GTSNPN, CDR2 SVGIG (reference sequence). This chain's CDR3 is CAWSVGKEVANEKLFF. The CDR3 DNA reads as TGTGCCTGGAGTGTAGGAAAAGAGGTAGCTAATGAAAAACTGTTTTTT.

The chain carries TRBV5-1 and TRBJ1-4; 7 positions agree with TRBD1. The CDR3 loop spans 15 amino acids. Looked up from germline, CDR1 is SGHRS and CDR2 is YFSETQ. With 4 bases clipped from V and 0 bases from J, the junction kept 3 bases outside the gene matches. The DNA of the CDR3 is TGCGCCAGCAGCAGACAGGGAGCAACTAATGAAAAACTGTTTTTT. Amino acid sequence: CASSRQGATNEKLFF. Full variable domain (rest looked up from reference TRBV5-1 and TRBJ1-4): KAGVTQTPRYLIKTRGQQVTLSCSPISGHRSVSWYQQTPGQGLQFLFEYFSETQRNKGNFPGRFSGRQFSNSRSEMNVSTLELGDSALYLCASSRQGATNEKLFFGSGTQLSVL.

CDR3 amino acids: CASSNSNTEAFF. For the CDR3, the DNA is TGTGCCAGTAGTAACTCGAACACTGAAGCTTTCTTT. The J gene is TRBJ1-1, the V gene TRBV19; D is undetermined. V was trimmed by 4 bases and J by 1 base, leaving 4 bases between them. CDR1 and CDR2 (germline): LNHDA, SQIVND (reference sequence). This CDR3 has 12 amino acids. The full variable domain, in which reference TRBV19 and TRBJ1-1 provide the parts outside the CDR3, is DGGITQSPKYLFRKEGQNVTLSCEQNLNHDAMYWYRQDPGQGLRLIYYSQIVNDFQKGDIAEGYSVSREKKESFPLTVTSAQKNPTAFYLCASSNSNTEAFFGQGTRLTVV.

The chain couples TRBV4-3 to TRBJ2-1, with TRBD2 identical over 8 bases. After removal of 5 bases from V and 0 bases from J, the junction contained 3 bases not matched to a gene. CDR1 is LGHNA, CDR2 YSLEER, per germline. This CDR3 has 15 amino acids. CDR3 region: CASSKLADSYNEQFF. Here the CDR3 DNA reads TGCGCCAGCAGCAAACTAGCGGACTCCTACAATGAGCAGTTCTTC.

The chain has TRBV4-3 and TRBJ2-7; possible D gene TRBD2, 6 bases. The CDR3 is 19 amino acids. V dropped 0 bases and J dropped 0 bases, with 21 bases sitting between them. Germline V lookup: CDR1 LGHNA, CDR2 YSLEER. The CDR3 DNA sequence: TGCGCCAGCAGCCAAGATCAACGTGTTCGGCGGGACTCCTCCTACGAGCAGTACTTC. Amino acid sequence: CASSQDQRVRRDSSYEQYF.

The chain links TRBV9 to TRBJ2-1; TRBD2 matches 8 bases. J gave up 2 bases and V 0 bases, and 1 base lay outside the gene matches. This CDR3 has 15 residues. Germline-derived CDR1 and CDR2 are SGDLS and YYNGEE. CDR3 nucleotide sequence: TGTGCCAGCAGCGTAGAACTAGCGGCCTACAATGAGCAGTTCTTC. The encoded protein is CASSVELAAYNEQFF.

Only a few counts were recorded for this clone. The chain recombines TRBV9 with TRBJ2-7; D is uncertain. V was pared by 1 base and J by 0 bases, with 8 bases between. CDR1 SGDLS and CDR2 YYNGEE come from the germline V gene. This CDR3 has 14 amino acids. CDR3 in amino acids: CASSVNTDSYEQYF. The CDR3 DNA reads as TGTGCCAGCAGCGTAAATACAGACTCCTACGAGCAGTACTTC.

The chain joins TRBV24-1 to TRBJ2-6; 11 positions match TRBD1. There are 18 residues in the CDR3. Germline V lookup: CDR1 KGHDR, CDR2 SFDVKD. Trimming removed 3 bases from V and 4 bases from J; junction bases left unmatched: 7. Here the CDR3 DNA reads TGTGCCACCAGTGATCCTGGACAGGGGGCGAGAGGGGCCAACGTCCTGACTTTC. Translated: CATSDPGQGARGANVLTF.

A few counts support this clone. CDR3 sequence: CATRLEETQYF. CDR3 nucleotides: TGTGCCACCAGACTAGAGGAGACCCAGTACTTC. J is TRBJ2-5 and V is TRBV28; D possibly corresponds to TRBD2 (6 bases). Germline CDR1 and CDR2: MDHEN and SYDVKM. V was shortened by 10 bases and J by 5 bases, with 11 bases between the two germline ends. This CDR3 contains 11 residues.